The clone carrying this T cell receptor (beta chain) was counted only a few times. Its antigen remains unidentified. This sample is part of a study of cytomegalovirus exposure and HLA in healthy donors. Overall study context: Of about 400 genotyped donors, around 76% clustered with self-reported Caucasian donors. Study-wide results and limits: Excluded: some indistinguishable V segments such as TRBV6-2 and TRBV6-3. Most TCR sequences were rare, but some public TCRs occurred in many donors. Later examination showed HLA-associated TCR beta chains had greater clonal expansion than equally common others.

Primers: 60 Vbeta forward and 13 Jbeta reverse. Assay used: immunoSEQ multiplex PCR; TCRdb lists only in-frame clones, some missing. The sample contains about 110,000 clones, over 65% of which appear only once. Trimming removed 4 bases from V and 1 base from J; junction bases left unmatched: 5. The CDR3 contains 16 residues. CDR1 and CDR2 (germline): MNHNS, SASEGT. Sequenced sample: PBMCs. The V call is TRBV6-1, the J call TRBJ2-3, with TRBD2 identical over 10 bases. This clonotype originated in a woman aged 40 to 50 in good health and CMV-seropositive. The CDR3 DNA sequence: TGTGCCAGCAGTGTTGGGCTAGCGGGGGGCACAGATACGCAGTATTTT. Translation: CASSVGLAGGTDTQYF.